This entry features one T cell receptor (beta chain) sequence. The antigen is not known. The V gene end was trimmed by 5 bases and the J gene end by 9 bases; junction bases not matched to a gene: 6. Germline lookup yields CDR1 MNHEY and CDR2 SMNVEV (reference sequence). The CDR3 runs to 14 residues. It was with 60 Vbeta and 13 Jbeta primers that the PCR ran. Here immunoSEQ multiplex PCR was the method, and the copy in TCRdb shows in-frame clones only, minus some. Among about 180,000 clones, over 65% were seen once, and the ten largest hold approximately 3.7%. This sample was included in a study of cytomegalovirus exposure and HLA in healthy donors. Broader study findings: A further, later analysis showed that HLA-associated TCR beta chains (compared with equally common others) were more clonally expanded.

The genes are TRBV27 and TRBJ1-5; TRBD1 matches at 11 bases. The source material was PBMCs. The TCR comes from a woman in her sixties in good health and CMV-seropositive. The CDR3 reads CASSPRTGGLPQHF. For the CDR3, the DNA is TGTGCCAGCAGTCCAAGGACAGGGGGCCTGCCCCAGCATTTT.